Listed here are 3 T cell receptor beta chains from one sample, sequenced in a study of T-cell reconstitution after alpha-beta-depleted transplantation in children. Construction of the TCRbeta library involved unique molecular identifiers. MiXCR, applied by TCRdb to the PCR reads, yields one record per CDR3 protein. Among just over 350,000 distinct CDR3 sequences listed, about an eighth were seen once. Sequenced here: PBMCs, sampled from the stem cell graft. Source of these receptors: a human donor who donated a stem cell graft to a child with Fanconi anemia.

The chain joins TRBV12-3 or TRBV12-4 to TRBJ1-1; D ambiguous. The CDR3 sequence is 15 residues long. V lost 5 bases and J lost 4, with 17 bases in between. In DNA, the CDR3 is TGTGCCAGCAGTCTAAGGGCCCTCCGGGGCACTGAAGCTTTCTTT. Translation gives CASSLRALRGTEAFF.

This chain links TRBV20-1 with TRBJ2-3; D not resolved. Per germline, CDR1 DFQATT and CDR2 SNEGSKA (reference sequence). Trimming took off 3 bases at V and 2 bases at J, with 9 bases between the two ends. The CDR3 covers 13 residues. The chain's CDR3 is CSARPLTTDTQYF. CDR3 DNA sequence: TGCAGTGCTAGGCCACTAACCACAGATACGCAGTATTTT.

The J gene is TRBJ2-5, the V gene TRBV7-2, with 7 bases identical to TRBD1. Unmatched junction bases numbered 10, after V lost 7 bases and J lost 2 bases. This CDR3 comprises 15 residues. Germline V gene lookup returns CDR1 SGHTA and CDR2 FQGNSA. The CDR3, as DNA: TGTGCCAGCACCCCACAGGGACAGCCACAAGAGACCCAGTACTTC. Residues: CASTPQGQPQETQYF. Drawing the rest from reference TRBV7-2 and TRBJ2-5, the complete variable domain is GAGVSQSPSNKVTEKGKDVELRCDPISGHTALYWYRQSLGQGLEFLIYFQGNSAPDKSGLPSDRFSAERTGGSVSTLTIQRTQQEDSAVYLCASTPQGQPQETQYFGPGTRLLVL.